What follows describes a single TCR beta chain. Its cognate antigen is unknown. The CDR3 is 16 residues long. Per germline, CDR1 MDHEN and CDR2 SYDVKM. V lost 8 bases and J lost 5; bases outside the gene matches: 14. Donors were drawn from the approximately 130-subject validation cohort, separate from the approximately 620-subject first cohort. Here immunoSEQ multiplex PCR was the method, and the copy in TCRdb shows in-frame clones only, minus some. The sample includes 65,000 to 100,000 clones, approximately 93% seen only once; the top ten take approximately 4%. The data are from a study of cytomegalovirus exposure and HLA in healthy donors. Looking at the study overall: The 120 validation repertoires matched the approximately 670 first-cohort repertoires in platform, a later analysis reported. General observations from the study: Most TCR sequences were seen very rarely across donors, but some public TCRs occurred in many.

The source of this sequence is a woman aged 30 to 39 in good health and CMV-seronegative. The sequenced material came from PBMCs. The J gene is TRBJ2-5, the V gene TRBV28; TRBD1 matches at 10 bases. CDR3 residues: CASSSAGQGSGETQYF. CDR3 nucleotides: TGTGCCAGCTCTTCCGCGGGACAGGGGAGTGGTGAGACCCAGTACTTC.